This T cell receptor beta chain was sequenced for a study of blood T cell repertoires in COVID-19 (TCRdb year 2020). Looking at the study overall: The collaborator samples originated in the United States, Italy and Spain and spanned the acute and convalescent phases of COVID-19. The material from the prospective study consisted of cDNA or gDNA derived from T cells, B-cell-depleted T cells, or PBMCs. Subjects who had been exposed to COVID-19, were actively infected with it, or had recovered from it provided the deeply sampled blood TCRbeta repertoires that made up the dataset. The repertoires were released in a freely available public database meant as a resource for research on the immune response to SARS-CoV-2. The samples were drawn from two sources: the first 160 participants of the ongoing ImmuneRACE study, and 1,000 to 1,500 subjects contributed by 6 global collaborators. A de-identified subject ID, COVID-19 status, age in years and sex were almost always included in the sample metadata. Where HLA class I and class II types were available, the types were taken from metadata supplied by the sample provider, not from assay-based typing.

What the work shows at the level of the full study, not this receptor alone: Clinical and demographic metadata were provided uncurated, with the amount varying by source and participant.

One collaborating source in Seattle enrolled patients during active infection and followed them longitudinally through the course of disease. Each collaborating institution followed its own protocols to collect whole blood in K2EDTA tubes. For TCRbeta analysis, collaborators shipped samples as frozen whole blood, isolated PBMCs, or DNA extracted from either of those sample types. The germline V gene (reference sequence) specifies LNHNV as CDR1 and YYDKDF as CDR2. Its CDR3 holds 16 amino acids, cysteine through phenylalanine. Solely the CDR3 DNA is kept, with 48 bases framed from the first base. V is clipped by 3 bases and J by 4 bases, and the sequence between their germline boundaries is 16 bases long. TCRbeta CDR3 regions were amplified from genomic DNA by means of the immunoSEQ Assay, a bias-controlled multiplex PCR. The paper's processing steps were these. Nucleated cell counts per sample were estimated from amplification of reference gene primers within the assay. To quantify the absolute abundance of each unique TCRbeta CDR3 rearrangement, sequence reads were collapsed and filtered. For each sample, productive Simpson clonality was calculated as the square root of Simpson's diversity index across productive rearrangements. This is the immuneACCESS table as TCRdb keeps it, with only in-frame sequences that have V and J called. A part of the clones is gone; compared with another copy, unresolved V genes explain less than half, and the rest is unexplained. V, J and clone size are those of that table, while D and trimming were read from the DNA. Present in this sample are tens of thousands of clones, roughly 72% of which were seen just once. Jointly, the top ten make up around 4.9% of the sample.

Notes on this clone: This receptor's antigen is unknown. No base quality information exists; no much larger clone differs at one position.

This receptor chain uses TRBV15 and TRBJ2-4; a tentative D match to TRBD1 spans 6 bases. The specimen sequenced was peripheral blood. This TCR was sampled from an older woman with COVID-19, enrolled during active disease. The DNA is TGTGCCACCAGCAGTATGGTCCAGGGGTTAAAAAACATTCAGTACTTC. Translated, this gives CATSSMVQGLKNIQYF.